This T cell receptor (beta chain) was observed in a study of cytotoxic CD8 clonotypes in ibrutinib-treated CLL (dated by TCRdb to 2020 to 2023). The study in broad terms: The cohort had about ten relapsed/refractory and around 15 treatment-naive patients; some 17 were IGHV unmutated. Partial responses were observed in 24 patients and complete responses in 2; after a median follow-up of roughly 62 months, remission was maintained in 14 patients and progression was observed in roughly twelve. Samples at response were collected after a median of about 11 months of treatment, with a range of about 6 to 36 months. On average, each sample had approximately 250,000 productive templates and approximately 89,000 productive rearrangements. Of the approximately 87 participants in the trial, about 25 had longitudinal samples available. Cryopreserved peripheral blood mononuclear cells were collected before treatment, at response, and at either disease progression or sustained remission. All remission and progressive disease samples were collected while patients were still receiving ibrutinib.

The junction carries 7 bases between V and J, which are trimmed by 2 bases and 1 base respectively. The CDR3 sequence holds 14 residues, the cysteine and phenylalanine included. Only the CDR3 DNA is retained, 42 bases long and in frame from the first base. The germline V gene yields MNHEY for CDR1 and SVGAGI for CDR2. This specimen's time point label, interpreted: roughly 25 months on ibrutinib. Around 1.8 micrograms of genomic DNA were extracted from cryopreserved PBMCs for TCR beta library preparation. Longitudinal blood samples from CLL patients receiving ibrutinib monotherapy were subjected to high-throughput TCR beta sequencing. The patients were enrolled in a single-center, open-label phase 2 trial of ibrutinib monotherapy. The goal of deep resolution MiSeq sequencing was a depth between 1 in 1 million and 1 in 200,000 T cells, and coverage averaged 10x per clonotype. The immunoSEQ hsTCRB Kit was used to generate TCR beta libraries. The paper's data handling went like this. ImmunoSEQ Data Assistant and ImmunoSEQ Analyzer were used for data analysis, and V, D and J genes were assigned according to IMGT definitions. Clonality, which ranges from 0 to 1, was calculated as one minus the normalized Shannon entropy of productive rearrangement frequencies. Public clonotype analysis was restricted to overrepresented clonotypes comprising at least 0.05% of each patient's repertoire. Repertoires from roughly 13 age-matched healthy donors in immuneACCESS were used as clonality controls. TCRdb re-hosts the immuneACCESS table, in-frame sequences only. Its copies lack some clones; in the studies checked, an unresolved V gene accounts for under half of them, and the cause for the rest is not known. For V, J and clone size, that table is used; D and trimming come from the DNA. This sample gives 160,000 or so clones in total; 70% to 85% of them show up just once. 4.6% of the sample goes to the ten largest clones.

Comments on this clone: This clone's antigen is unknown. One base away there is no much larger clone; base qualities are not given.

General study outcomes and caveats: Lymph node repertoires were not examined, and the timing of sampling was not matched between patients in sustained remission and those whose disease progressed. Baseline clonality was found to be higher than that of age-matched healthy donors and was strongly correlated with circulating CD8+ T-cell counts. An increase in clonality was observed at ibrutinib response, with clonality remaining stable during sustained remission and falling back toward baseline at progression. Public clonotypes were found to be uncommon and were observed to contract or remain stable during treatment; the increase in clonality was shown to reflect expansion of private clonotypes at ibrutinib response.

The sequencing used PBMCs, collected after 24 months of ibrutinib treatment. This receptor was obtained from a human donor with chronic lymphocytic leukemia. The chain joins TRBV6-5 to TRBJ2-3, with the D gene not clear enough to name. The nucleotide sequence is TGTGCCAGCAGTTACGTAAGAGGCACAGATACGCAGTATTTT. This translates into CASSYVRGTDTQYF.